The rows below give T cell receptor beta chains drawn from one sample of a study of blood T cells in healthy people across ages. MiXCR was run by TCRdb on the 5' RACE reads, yielding one entry per CDR3 protein. Of approximately 680,000 distinct CDR3 sequences in the sample, 32% were seen once. The sequenced sample was blood. The receptors shown here come from a woman of 80 years or more in good health. Both conserved end residues are part of each CDR3. A D gene is named only where the DNA matches it firmly. The size field is filled for only some rows; it gives once, few, many or a size class.

J gene	CDR3 length	clone size	V gene	D gene	CDR3 protein	CDR3 DNA
TRBJ2-1	16	many	TRBV19	TRBD2	CASRVPGGGAFNEQFF	TGTGCCAGTAGGGTCCCGGGCGGGGGGGCGTTTAATGAGCAGTTCTTC
TRBJ1-1	16	.	TRBV19	.	CASTPWGVVPQTEAFF	TGTGCCAGTACCCCATGGGGGGTGGTTCCACAGACTGAAGCTTTCTTT
TRBJ2-7	15	few	TRBV5-1	TRBD1	CASSAGQGLGYEQYF	TGCGCCAGCAGCGCCGGACAGGGGCTGGGCTACGAGCAGTACTTC
TRBJ2-1	13	.	TRBV6-1	.	CAGSDIRGLEQFF	TGTGCCGGCAGTGACATTAGGGGTCTTGAGCAGTTCTTC
TRBJ2-4	14	.	TRBV19	.	CASKEGSVKNIQYF	TGTGCCAGTAAGGAGGGTTCGGTCAAAAACATTCAGTACTTC
TRBJ2-7	13	many	TRBV20-1	TRBD1	CSAPGTGHYEQYF	TGCAGTGCCCCCGGGACAGGGCACTACGAGCAGTACTTC
TRBJ1-2	15	few	TRBV5-5	.	CASSRWGGSNYGYTF	TGTGCCAGCAGCCGGTGGGGGGGTTCTAACTATGGCTACACCTTC
TRBJ2-7	15	.	TRBV7-9	.	CASSLRQVTDYEQYF	TGTGCCAGCAGCTTAAGACAGGTGACAGACTACGAGCAGTACTTC
TRBJ2-1	13	many	TRBV10-3	.	CAISEGNLNEQFF	TGTGCCATCAGTGAGGGAAATCTCAATGAGCAGTTCTTC
TRBJ2-7	16	.	TRBV12-3/TRBV12-4	.	CASSRRTTGSSYEQYF	TGTGCCAGCAGTCGACGAACGACAGGATCCTCCTACGAGCAGTACTTC
TRBJ2-4	12	.	TRBV7-2	TRBD1	CASSVTGEAQYF	TGTGCCAGCAGCGTGACAGGGGAGGCCCAGTACTTC
TRBJ2-1	16	many	TRBV7-9	.	CASSPVVSTSRNEQFF	TGTGCCAGCAGCCCGGTAGTGTCTACCTCCCGGAATGAGCAGTTCTTC
TRBJ1-6	14	few	TRBV5-1	.	CASSYEGGGSPLHF	TGCGCCAGCAGCTATGAAGGCGGAGGCTCACCCCTCCACTTT
TRBJ1-5	17	.	TRBV20-1	.	CSARDARGGWSNQPQHF	TGCAGTGCTAGAGATGCGCGGGGGGGCTGGAGCAATCAGCCCCAGCATTTT
TRBJ2-4	14	.	TRBV7-6	.	CASSLGTRDGEQYF	TGTGCCAGCAGCTTAGGGACCCGAGATGGAGAGCAGTACTTC
TRBJ2-7	17	.	TRBV3-1	.	CASSQPITKHGTYEQYF	TGTGCCAGCAGCCAACCCATTACCAAACACGGCACCTACGAGCAGTACTTC
TRBJ1-3	15	.	TRBV12-3/TRBV12-4	.	CASSLLSSSGNTIYF	TGTGCCAGCAGTTTATTAAGCTCCTCTGGAAACACCATATATTTT
TRBJ2-5	15	.	TRBV12-3/TRBV12-4	.	CASSFGTPQGETQYF	TGTGCCAGCAGTTTCGGAACTCCCCAGGGGGAGACCCAGTACTTC
TRBJ1-2	13	.	TRBV7-2	.	CASSLYSGYGYTF	TGTGCCAGCAGCTTATATTCAGGGTATGGCTACACCTTC
TRBJ1-5	17	once	TRBV3-1	TRBD1	CAGSQGSRGLLDQPQHF	TGTGCCGGCAGCCAAGGCAGTAGGGGGCTTTTGGATCAGCCCCAGCATTTT
TRBJ2-5	15	many	TRBV9	.	CASSVATGAGETQYF	TGTGCCAGCAGCGTAGCTACGGGGGCGGGGGAGACCCAGTACTTC
TRBJ1-1	13	many	TRBV6-2/TRBV6-3	TRBD1	CASSYRQGPEAFF	TGTGCCAGCAGTTACAGACAGGGCCCTGAAGCTTTCTTT
TRBJ1-5	12	.	TRBV7-2	.	CASSLMEGPQHF	TGTGCCAGCAGCTTAATGGAAGGTCCCCAGCATTTT
TRBJ2-7	15	many	TRBV15	.	CATSRRGDIRARQYF	TGTGCCACCAGCAGAAGGGGGGATATCAGAGCTCGGCAGTACTTC
TRBJ2-1	17	many	TRBV4-3	TRBD2	CASSQVGSGGAMYEQFF	TGCGCCAGCAGCCAAGTGGGTAGCGGGGGGGCAATGTATGAGCAGTTCTTC
TRBJ2-1	17	.	TRBV9	TRBD2	CACSVGVAGGYYNEQFF	TGTGCCTGCAGCGTAGGGGTAGCGGGGGGGTATTACAATGAGCAGTTCTTC
TRBJ1-1	16	few	TRBV10-3	.	CAISESMGRVNTEAFF	TGTGCCATCAGTGAGTCGATGGGCAGGGTGAACACTGAAGCTTTCTTT
TRBJ2-7	14	once	TRBV20-1	.	CSARDWGSSYEQYF	TGCAGTGCTAGAGATTGGGGGAGCTCCTACGAGCAGTACTTC
TRBJ2-1	18	many	TRBV5-6	TRBD2	CASSLVGRRLADHNEQFF	TGTGCCAGCAGCTTGGTGGGGAGGAGACTAGCGGACCACAATGAGCAGTTCTTC
TRBJ2-3	16	.	TRBV5-6	TRBD1	CASSPPGQGVEDTQYF	TGTGCCAGCAGCCCACCGGGACAGGGGGTGGAAGATACGCAGTATTTT
TRBJ2-1	15	.	TRBV5-1	TRBD2	CASSLASGGLTSLFF	TGCGCCAGCAGCTTGGCTAGCGGGGGGCTCACCTCACTGTTCTTC
TRBJ1-3	16	.	TRBV6-1	.	CASSDASLISGNTIYF	TGTGCCAGCAGCGACGCTTCTCTAATATCTGGAAACACCATATATTTT
TRBJ1-2	16	many	TRBV12-3/TRBV12-4	TRBD1	CASSPETGGYSYGYTF	TGTGCCAGCAGCCCAGAAACAGGGGGCTATTCGTATGGCTACACCTTC
TRBJ2-3	16	many	TRBV6-1	TRBD1	CASSAGQGAGADTQYF	TGTGCCAGCAGTGCGGGACAGGGGGCTGGTGCAGATACGCAGTATTTT
TRBJ1-5	18	.	TRBV6-1	TRBD1	CASRKRQGGGFGNQPQHF	TGTGCCAGCAGGAAAAGACAGGGAGGGGGATTTGGTAATCAGCCCCAGCATTTT
TRBJ2-5	14	.	TRBV24-1	.	CASSYRPYQETQYF	TGTGCCAGCAGCTACAGACCGTACCAAGAGACCCAGTACTTC
TRBJ1-1	13	.	TRBV29-1	.	CSVVRHLNTEAFF	TGCAGCGTTGTGAGGCACTTGAACACTGAAGCTTTCTTT
TRBJ1-2	14	many	TRBV7-9	.	CASSLTDSSHGYTF	TGTGCCAGCAGCTTAACTGACAGCAGTCATGGCTACACCTTC